This T cell receptor beta chain was sequenced for a study of shared clonotypes between healthy human individuals. Some clones are missing from TCRdb's copy, which holds only in-frame ones; the method was immunoSEQ multiplex PCR. The sample holds about 2 million clones; less than 95% are singletons and the top ten take more than 0.9%. CD45RO-negative, CCR7-selected cells formed the naive CD8 fraction, which excluded terminally differentiated effector memory CD45RA+ cells. V was trimmed by 4 bases and J by 4 bases, leaving 9 bases between them. Germline assignment: CDR1 SGHNT and CDR2 YYREEE (reference sequence). CDR3 size: 13 residues.

The chain uses TRBV5-4 and TRBJ2-1; D unclear. The source is a man aged 18 to 30 in good health. The sequencing sample was made of naive CD8+ T cells sorted from blood. The CDR3 reads CASSGWPYNEQFF. The DNA of the CDR3 is TGTGCCAGCAGCGGCTGGCCTTACAATGAGCAGTTCTTC. Drawing the rest from reference TRBV5-4 and TRBJ2-1, the complete variable domain is ETGVTQSPTHLIKTRGQQVTLRCSSQSGHNTVSWYQQALGQGPQFIFQYYREEENGRGNFPPRFSGLQFPNYSSELNVNALELDDSALYLCASSGWPYNEQFFGPGTRLTVL.